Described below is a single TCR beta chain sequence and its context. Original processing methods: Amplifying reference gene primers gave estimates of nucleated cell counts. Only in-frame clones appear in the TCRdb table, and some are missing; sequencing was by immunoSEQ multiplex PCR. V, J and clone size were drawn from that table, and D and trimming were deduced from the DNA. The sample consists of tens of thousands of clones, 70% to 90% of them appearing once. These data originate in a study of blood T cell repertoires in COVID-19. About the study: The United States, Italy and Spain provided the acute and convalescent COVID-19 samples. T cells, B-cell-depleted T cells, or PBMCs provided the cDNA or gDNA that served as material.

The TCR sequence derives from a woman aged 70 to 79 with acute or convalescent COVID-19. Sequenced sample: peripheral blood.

The CDR3 bases are TGTGCCAGCAGCTCCGCGGGGGATAGCGGGAAGCATGAGCAGTTCTTC. Its translation: CASSSAGDSGKHEQFF. V gene TRBV11-2 combines with J gene TRBJ2-1, with 8 bases fitting TRBD2. Per the germline V gene, CDR1 is SGHAT and CDR2 is FQNNGV. This CDR3 region has 16 residues. The V segment lost 4 bases and the J segment 8 bases; nucleotides outside the gene matches: 13.